The 20 T cell receptor beta chains below come from one sample, sequenced in a study of relationships among human T cell subsets. From mRNA, alpha and beta CDR3 regions were amplified using semiquantitative ARM-PCR. In ARM-PCR, communal superprimers followed tagged nested gene-specific primers for exponential amplification. A single record per CDR3 protein comes from TCRdb applying MiXCR to the multiplex PCR reads. This table holds some 4,600 distinct CDR3 sequences, about 77% found once. The specimen was total T cells sorted from blood. The source is a man aged 40-50 years in good health.

This chain joins TRBV14 and TRBJ2-1, with 7 positions matching TRBD1. Germline CDR1 and CDR2: SGHDN and FVKESK. This CDR3 is built from 14 residues. Germline trimming cut 3 bases from V and 8 bases from J; bases unmatched to any gene: 7. The CDR3 DNA reads TGTGCCAGCAGCCACGCTGACAGGGTCGATGAGCAGTTCTTC. As protein: CASSHADRVDEQFF.

The chain carries TRBV11-2 and TRBJ2-7, with 7 bases lining up with TRBD1. V gave up 5 bases and J gave up 6 bases; unmatched junction bases: 4. Germline values: CDR1 SGHAT, CDR2 FQNNGV. CDR3 length equals 12 residues. The CDR3 DNA reads TGTGCCAGCAGCACTACAGGGGTCGAGCAGTACTTC. It specifies CASSTTGVEQYF. Based on the CDR3 plus reference TRBV11-2 and TRBJ2-7, the full variable domain is EAGVAQSPRYKIIEKRQSVAFWCNPISGHATLYWYQQILGQGPKLLIQFQNNGVVDDSQLPKDRFSAERLKGVDSTLKIQPAKLEDSAVYLCASSTTGVEQYFGPGTRLTVT.

This clonotype was seen once. The chain employs TRBV7-2 and TRBJ2-3; D possibly corresponds to TRBD2 (6 bases). This CDR3 comprises 13 residues. Germline lookup yields CDR1 SGHTA and CDR2 FQGNSA. The V and J ends lost 2 bases and 4 bases respectively, with 7 bases between them. The CDR3 reads CASSLRGADTQYF. In nucleotides, the CDR3 is TGTGCCAGCAGCTTACGCGGGGCAGATACGCAGTATTTT.

The chain employs TRBV2 and TRBJ2-7; a possible D gene is TRBD2 (6 bases). Per germline, CDR1 SNHLY and CDR2 FYNNEI. Trimming took 11 bases from V and 0 from J, leaving 11 bases between them. The CDR3 is 12 amino acids. The CDR3, as DNA: TGTGCCTGTGGGGGGAGCTCCTACGAGCAGTACTTC. This sequence encodes CACGGSSYEQYF.

This clonotype has more than one count but fewer than ten. This CDR3 is CASSYEAGVADTQYF. The CDR3 DNA follows: TGTGCCAGCAGTTACGAAGCGGGGGTCGCAGATACGCAGTATTTT. V gene TRBV6-6 combines with J gene TRBJ2-3; 8 bases are a match to TRBD2. The CDR3 extends over 15 amino acids. The germline V gene encodes CDR1 MNHNY and CDR2 SVGAGI (reference sequence). The V gene end was trimmed by 2 bases and the J gene end by 4 bases; junction bases not matched to a gene: 5.

V usage is TRBV13 and J usage is TRBJ2-7, with 7 positions matching TRBD2. V lost 5 bases to trimming and J lost 1 base; unmatched junction nucleotides: 8. The CDR3 spans 15 residues. CDR1 and CDR2 from the germline V gene are PRHDT and FYEKMQ (reference sequence). The DNA of the CDR3 is TGTGCCAGCAGCACGGGGAGGGGTTCGTCCTACGAGCAGTACTTC. Translation: CASSTGRGSSYEQYF.

This clonotype was detected only a few times. The J gene is TRBJ2-7, the V gene TRBV6-1; 8 bases map to TRBD2. V dropped 8 bases and J dropped 3; count of bases not matched to a gene: 6. The CDR3 consists of 13 residues. CDR1 is MNHNS and CDR2 is SASEGT in the germline V gene. In DNA form, the CDR3 reads TGTGCCAGCCACGAGCGGGAGTTCTACGAGCAGTACTTC. This translates into CASHEREFYEQYF.

The chain carries TRBV28 and TRBJ1-2; TRBD1 is a possible D gene (5 bases). CDR1 MDHEN and CDR2 SYDVKM come from the germline V gene. Trimming removed 3 bases at V and 5 bases at J, with 13 bases between. The CDR3 has 14 residues. The CDR3 loop is CASSFQGGRYGYTF. The CDR3 DNA reads TGTGCCAGCAGTTTCCAGGGAGGCCGTTATGGCTACACCTTC.

The gene calls are TRBV6-5 and TRBJ2-1; D gene ambiguous. Per germline, CDR1 MNHEY and CDR2 SVGAGI. Trimming left V 0 bases short and J 5 bases short, with 14 bases between. The CDR3 is 16 residues long. The CDR3 loop is CASSYSILAGDNEQFF. The CDR3 DNA is TGTGCCAGCAGTTACTCGATTTTGGCTGGAGACAATGAGCAGTTCTTC.

The V call is TRBV11-2, the J call TRBJ2-3, with 11 bases matching TRBD2. The CDR3 is 16 residues long. Germline CDR1 and CDR2: SGHAT and FQNNGV. V dropped 3 bases and J dropped 2; count of bases not matched to a gene: 4. CDR3 region: CASSFGSGGVTDTQYF. CDR3 bases: TGTGCCAGCAGCTTCGGTAGCGGGGGGGTCACAGATACGCAGTATTTT.

The chain couples TRBV11-2 to TRBJ2-5; D unclear. The CDR3 has 12 amino acids. V dropped 0 bases and J dropped 6 bases, with 5 bases sitting between them. Per the germline V gene, CDR1 is SGHAT and CDR2 is FQNNGV. The CDR3 is CASSLDRKTQYF. CDR3 in DNA: TGTGCCAGCAGCTTAGATCGGAAGACCCAGTACTTC.

V is TRBV11-3 and J is TRBJ1-1, with TRBD1 identical over 7 bases. The CDR3 sequence is 14 residues long. The germline V gene has CDR1 SGHNT and CDR2 YENEEA. Trimming removed 3 bases from V and 4 bases from J; junction bases left unmatched: 5. Here the CDR3 DNA reads TGTGCCAGCAGCTTCTCCCCAGGGGGCACTGAAGCTTTCTTT. Its translation is CASSFSPGGTEAFF.

This sequence joins TRBV6-5 and TRBJ2-3, with D unclear. Deletions cut 0 bases from V and 4 bases from J, with 2 bases between. Germline V gene sequence: CDR1 MNHEY, CDR2 SVGAGI. This CDR3 is built from 12 residues. CDR3 DNA: TGTGCCAGCAGTTACTCGCCAGATACGCAGTATTTT. This gives the protein CASSYSPDTQYF.

The gene calls are TRBV6-5 and TRBJ1-6, with a tentative D call TRBD1 (5 bases). Germline V gives CDR1 MNHEY, CDR2 SVGAGI. V lost 0 bases, J lost 7 bases, and 10 bases lay in between. There are 15 residues in the CDR3. CDR3 sequence reads: CASSYSQGPNSPLHF. The CDR3 nucleotides are TGTGCCAGCAGTTACTCGCAGGGACCAAATTCACCCCTCCACTTT.

The V and J genes are TRBV10-3 and TRBJ1-1, with D possibly matching TRBD1 (6 bases). V was shortened by 0 bases and J by 1 base, with 12 bases between the two germline ends. This CDR3 has 16 amino acids. Germline loops: CDR1 ENHRY, CDR2 SYGVKD. CDR3 DNA sequence: TGTGCCATCAGTGAGTCGGGGGGCGCCGGGAACACTGAAGCTTTCTTT. Protein product: CAISESGGAGNTEAFF.

The V call is TRBV4-1, the J call TRBJ2-3; 9 bases map to TRBD2. This CDR3 contains 16 residues. Germline V gene data show CDR1 as MGHRA and CDR2 as YSYEKL. Unmatched junction bases numbered 4, after V lost 1 base and J lost 2 bases. This CDR3 is CASSQGTSDTTDTQYF. CDR3 sequence (DNA): TGCGCCAGCAGCCAAGGGACTAGCGATACCACAGATACGCAGTATTTT.

This clonotype has just a few counts. The gene calls are TRBV7-4 and TRBJ2-7; no definite D call. V was cut by 1 base and J by 0 bases, with 13 bases left in between. This CDR3 is 16 amino acids long. CDR1 is SGHVT and CDR2 is SQSDAQ in the germline V gene. The CDR3 loop is CASSLGCWKGSYEQYF. In nucleotides, the CDR3 is TGTGCCAGCAGCTTAGGATGCTGGAAAGGCTCCTACGAGCAGTACTTC.

V and J are TRBV20-1 and TRBJ2-3; D unresolved. CDR1 is DFQATT and CDR2 is SNEGSKA in the germline V gene (reference sequence). CDR3 length: 10 residues. Trimming took 6 bases from V and 3 from J, leaving 4 bases between them. This chain's CDR3 is CSAGTDTQYF. The CDR3 DNA follows: TGCAGTGCCGGGACAGATACGCAGTATTTT.

This clonotype turned up a few times. The rearrangement links TRBV4-1 to TRBJ2-7; D is unclear. The CDR3 consists of 15 residues. Germline assignment: CDR1 MGHRA and CDR2 YSYEKL. V lost 1 base to trimming and J lost 0 bases, with 10 bases between them. The CDR3 is CASSQATASSYEQYF. The CDR3 nucleotides read TGCGCCAGCAGCCAAGCTACAGCCTCCTCCTACGAGCAGTACTTC.

The chain carries TRBV29-1 and TRBJ2-7; D possibly corresponds to TRBD2 (6 bases). The germline CDR1 and CDR2 sequences are SQVTM and ANQGSEA. This CDR3 comprises 15 residues. V gave up 4 bases and J gave up 1 base, with 17 bases separating them. CDR3 sequence reads: CSVVAQRAFSYEQYF. The CDR3 DNA reads TGCAGCGTTGTCGCCCAGCGGGCTTTTTCCTACGAGCAGTACTTC.